One sample yielded the 7 T cell receptor beta chains listed below, sequenced in a study of cytomegalovirus exposure and HLA in healthy donors. 13 Jbeta primers and 60 Vbeta primers were used for the PCR. Profiled with immunoSEQ multiplex PCR; TCRdb holds only in-frame clones, not every one. The data hold fewer than 150,000 clones, with over 60% observed a single time. Specimen: PBMCs. These receptors were taken from a man aged 35 to 55 in good health and CMV-seropositive.

The CDR3 reads CASSLEIAGSYEQYF. CDR3 bases: TGTGCCAGCAGCTTAGAGATAGCGGGTTCCTACGAGCAGTACTTC. The V gene is TRBV7-8, the J gene TRBJ2-7, with TRBD2 matching 7 bases. The CDR3 covers 15 residues. After removal of 1 base from V and 1 base from J, the junction contained 4 bases not matched to a gene. Per the germline V gene, CDR1 is SGHVS and CDR2 is FQNEAQ.

CDR3 DNA: TGTGCCAGCAGCTTAGTGCCCCCCCACAGGGGGATTTCTGGAAACACCATATATTTT. Translation gives CASSLVPPHRGISGNTIYF. The chain recombines TRBV7-2 with TRBJ1-3; TRBD1 aligns across 8 bases. CDR1 is SGHTA, CDR2 FQGNSA, per germline. After removal of 1 base from V and 1 base from J, the junction contained 12 bases not matched to a gene. This CDR3 has 19 amino acids.

In nucleotides, the CDR3 is TGTGCCAGCAGCTTATGGCTAGCGGGGGGGCTGAATCAAGAGACCCAGTACTTC. Its protein is CASSLWLAGGLNQETQYF. The chain employs TRBV7-2 and TRBJ2-5, with 12 nucleotides matching TRBD2. Looked up from germline, CDR1 is SGHTA and CDR2 is FQGNSA. Trimming cost V 2 bases and J 2 bases; bases outside gene matches: 9. The CDR3 is 18 residues long.

The V gene is TRBV4-2, the J gene TRBJ1-2; TRBD1 is a possible D gene (6 bases). The CDR3 sequence is 15 residues long. The germline CDR1 and CDR2 sequences are LGHNA and YNFKEQ. Deletions cut 3 bases from V and 4 bases from J, with 15 bases between. CDR3 in amino acids: CASSHRGGDPYGYTF. The CDR3 nucleotides are TGTGCCAGCAGCCACCGAGGGGGGGACCCCTATGGCTACACCTTC.

The chain is built from TRBV18 and TRBJ2-1; 8 bases agree with TRBD2. Germline CDR1 reads KGHSH; CDR2 reads LQKENI. CDR3 length equals 13 residues. J gave up 8 bases and V 4 bases, and 4 bases lay outside the gene matches. The CDR3 sequence: CASSRTRGDEQFF. In DNA, the CDR3 is TGTGCCAGCTCACGCACGCGGGGGGATGAGCAGTTCTTC.

The chain recombines TRBV5-6 with TRBJ2-5; TRBD1 aligns across 9 bases. The better agreement between TRBJ2-7 and the DNA end casts doubt on the J call. Germline V CDR1 and CDR2: SGHDT, YYEEEE. The CDR3 spans 15 residues. CDR3 sequence reads: CASSAGPGQGYEQYF. The CDR3 DNA reads as TGTGCCAGCAGCGCAGGACCGGGACAGGGCTACGAGCAGTACTTC.

This chain connects TRBV6-6 to TRBJ2-7; D is possibly TRBD1 (6 bases). The CDR3 sequence is 16 residues long. The V gene's germline CDR1 is MNHNY and CDR2 SVGAGI (reference sequence). The V gene lost 0 bases and the J gene lost 4 bases, with 16 bases spanning the gap. The CDR3 nucleotides are TGTGCCAGCAGTTACTCCGCGACAGGACTTAGATACGAGCAGTACTTC. It yields the protein CASSYSATGLRYEQYF.